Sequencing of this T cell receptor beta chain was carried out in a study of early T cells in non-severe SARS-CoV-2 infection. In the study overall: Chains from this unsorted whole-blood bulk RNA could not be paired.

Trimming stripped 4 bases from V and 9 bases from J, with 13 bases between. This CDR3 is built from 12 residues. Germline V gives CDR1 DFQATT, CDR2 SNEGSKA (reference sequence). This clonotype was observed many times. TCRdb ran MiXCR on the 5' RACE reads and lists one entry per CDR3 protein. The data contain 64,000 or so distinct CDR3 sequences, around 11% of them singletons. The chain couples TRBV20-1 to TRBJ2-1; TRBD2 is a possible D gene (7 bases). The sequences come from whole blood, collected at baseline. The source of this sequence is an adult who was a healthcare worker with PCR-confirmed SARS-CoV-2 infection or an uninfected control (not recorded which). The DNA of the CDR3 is TGCAGTGCTATAGGGGGGGCGTGTGAGCAGTTCTTC. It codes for CSAIGGACEQFF.